This T cell receptor beta chain was obtained from a study of shared clonotypes between healthy human individuals. CDR1 and CDR2 from the germline V gene are MNHEY and SMNVEV (reference sequence). CDR3 size: 15 residues. V was clipped by 3 bases and J by 6 bases, with 18 bases between them. This clone was counted a single time. The repertoire was sequenced with immunoSEQ multiplex PCR; TCRdb's copy has only in-frame clones and lacks some. Of approximately 110,000 clones in the sample, about 72% were seen once. This chain links TRBV27 with TRBJ2-7; TRBD2 is a possible D gene (7 bases). Material: memory CD8+ T cells sorted from blood. As for subset: CD45RO+ cells pooled with CCR7-negative TemRA cells. This TCR derives from a young woman in good health. CDR3 sequence: CASSFAGALVSEQYF. Written as DNA, the CDR3 is TGTGCCAGCAGTTTCGCGGGGGCTTTAGTTAGCGAGCAGTACTTC.